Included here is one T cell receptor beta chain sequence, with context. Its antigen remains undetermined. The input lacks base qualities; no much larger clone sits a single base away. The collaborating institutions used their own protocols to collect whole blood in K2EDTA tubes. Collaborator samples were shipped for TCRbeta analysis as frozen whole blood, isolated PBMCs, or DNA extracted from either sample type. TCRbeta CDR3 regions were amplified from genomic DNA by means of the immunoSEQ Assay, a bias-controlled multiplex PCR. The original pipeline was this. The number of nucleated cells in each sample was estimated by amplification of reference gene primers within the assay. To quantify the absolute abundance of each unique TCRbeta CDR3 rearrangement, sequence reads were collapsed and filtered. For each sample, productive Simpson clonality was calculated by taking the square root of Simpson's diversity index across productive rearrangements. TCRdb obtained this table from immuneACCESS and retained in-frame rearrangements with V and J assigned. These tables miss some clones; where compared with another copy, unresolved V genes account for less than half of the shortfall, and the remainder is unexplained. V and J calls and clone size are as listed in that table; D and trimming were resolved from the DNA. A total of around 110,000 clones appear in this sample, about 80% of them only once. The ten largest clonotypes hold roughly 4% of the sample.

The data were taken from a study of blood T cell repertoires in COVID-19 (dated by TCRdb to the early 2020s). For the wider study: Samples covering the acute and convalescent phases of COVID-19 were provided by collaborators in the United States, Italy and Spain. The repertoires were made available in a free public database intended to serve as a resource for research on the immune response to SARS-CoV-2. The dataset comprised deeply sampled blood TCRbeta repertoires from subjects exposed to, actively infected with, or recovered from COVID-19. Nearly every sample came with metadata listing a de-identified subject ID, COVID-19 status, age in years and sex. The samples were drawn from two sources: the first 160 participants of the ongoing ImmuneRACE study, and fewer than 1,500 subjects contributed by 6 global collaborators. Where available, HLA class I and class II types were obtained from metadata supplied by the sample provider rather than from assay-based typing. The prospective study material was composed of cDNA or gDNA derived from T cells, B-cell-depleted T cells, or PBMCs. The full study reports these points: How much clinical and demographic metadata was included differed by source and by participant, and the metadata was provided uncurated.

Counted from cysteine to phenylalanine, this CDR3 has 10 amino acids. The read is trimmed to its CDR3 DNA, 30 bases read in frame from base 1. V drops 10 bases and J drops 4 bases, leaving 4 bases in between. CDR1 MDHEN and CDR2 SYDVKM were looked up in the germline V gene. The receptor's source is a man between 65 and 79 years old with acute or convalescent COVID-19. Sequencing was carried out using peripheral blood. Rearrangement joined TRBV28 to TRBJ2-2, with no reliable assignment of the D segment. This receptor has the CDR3 CATSTGELFF. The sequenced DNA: TGTGCCACCTCCACCGGGGAGCTGTTTTTT.